This TCR beta chain was recovered during a study of blood T cell repertoires in COVID-19. Study-wide background: Spain, Italy and the United States supplied samples that represented acute and convalescent COVID-19. T cells, B-cell-depleted T cells, or PBMCs supplied cDNA or gDNA.

The CDR3 is 17 residues long. From germline, CDR1 is SGDLS and CDR2 YYNGEE. Trimming took off 0 bases at V and 4 bases at J, with 18 bases between the two ends. The repertoire was sequenced with immunoSEQ multiplex PCR; TCRdb's copy has only in-frame clones and lacks some. The top ten clones hold about 0.8% of a sample with a few hundred thousand clones, about 89% of them seen once. The genes are TRBV9 and TRBJ2-3, with no clear D. This sequence was found in a man aged 25-45 years with acute or convalescent COVID-19. Source material: peripheral blood. The CDR3 spells CASSVAYGLAHSDTQYF. The CDR3 coding sequence is TGTGCCAGCAGCGTAGCTTATGGCTTAGCCCACTCAGATACGCAGTATTTT.